Sequencing of this T cell receptor beta chain was carried out in a study of cytomegalovirus exposure and HLA in healthy donors. CDR1 is SGHRS and CDR2 is YFSETQ in the germline V gene. The ends were cut back, 4 bases at V and 8 bases at J, with 12 bases in the middle. The CDR3 covers 13 residues. PCR used 60 Vbeta primers and 13 Jbeta primers. Sequencing used immunoSEQ multiplex PCR; TCRdb keeps in-frame clones, though not all of them. The sample contains about 160,000 clones, about 76% of which appear only once. The source material was PBMCs. This clonotype was obtained from a male donor in good health and CMV-seropositive. The rearrangement uses TRBV5-1 and TRBJ1-4; D gene uncertain. CDR3 nucleotide sequence: TGCGCCAGCAGCCGGGGAATCGACGAAAAACTGTTTTTT. Translating it yields CASSRGIDEKLFF.